This T cell receptor beta chain is drawn from a study of radiation and T cells in renal cell carcinoma. Libraries were prepared by immunoSEQ multiplex PCR; TCRdb keeps only in-frame clonotypes and omits some of them. The sample lists some 81,000 clones, about 88% occurring once. About this clone: Its specificity is not known.

The CDR3 is 14 amino acids. Germline values: CDR1 SGHTA, CDR2 FQGNSA. The germline V and J ends were trimmed by 6 bases and 2 bases, with 14 bases remaining between them. Study results and caveats: In blood, top tumor clones expanded by 2 weeks, shrinking by 4. Pretreatment tumor biopsies were lacking, so baseline clonotypes are unknown.

Time point in this sample: blood 4 weeks post-SBRT, at nephrectomy. Treatment meaning: 15 Gy SBRT to primary tumor, nephrectomy 4 weeks later. Nephrectomy followed 15 Gy stereotactic body radiation by 4 weeks. This renal cell carcinoma was of the clear cell type. The rearrangement links TRBV7-2 to TRBJ2-7; D remains unclear. The receptor was derived from a woman between 65 and 79 years old with renal cell carcinoma. The source material was blood, sampled from a patient whose treatment included radiotherapy and nephrectomy. CDR3 in amino acids: CASSSDTAPYEQYF. CDR3 DNA: TGTGCCAGCAGTTCAGACACTGCCCCCTACGAGCAGTACTTC.